Sequencing of this T cell receptor (beta chain) was carried out in a study of blood T cell repertoires in COVID-19. The V and J ends lost 6 bases and 5 bases, in that order; junction bases with no gene match: 10. CDR3 length: 15 residues. Germline CDR1 reads SQVTM; CDR2 reads ANQGSEA. In the authors' methods: Nucleated cell number was recorded as an estimate derived from reference gene primer amplification. Assay used: immunoSEQ multiplex PCR; TCRdb lists only in-frame clones, some missing. V and J calls and clone size are given by that table; D and trimming were obtained from the DNA. The sample carries 150,000 or so clones, around 82% recorded once.

Source material: PBMCs or T cells enriched from blood (not recorded which). The genes are TRBV29-1 and TRBJ2-5; 12 bases are shared with TRBD1. This clonotype was obtained from a man between 60 and 70 years old who had recovered from COVID-19. The CDR3, as DNA: TGCAGCGTCCGCCCCGGGACAGGGGGCCGGGAGACCCAGTACTTC. Protein: CSVRPGTGGRETQYF.